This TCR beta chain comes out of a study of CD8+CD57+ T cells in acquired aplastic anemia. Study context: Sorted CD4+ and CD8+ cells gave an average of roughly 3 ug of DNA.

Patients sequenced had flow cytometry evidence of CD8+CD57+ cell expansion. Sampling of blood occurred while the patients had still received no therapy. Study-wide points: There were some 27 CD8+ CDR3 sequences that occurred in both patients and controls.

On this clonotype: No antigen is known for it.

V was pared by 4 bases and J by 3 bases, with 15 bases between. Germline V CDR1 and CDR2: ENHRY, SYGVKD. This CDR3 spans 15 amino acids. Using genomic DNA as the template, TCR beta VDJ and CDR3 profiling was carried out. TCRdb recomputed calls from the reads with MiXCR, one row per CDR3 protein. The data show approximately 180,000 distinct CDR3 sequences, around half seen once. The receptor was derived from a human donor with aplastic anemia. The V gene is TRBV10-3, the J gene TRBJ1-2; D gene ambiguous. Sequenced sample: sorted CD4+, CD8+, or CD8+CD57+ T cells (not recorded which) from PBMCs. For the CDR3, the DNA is TGTGCCATCAGTGCCCAAGAGGGTATCGACTATGGCTACACCTTC. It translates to CAISAQEGIDYGYTF.